This T cell receptor (beta chain) came from a study of blood T cell repertoires in COVID-19. CDR1 SGHNT and CDR2 YENEEA come from the germline V gene. The CDR3 runs to 12 residues. Trimming took off 0 bases at V and 8 bases at J, with 6 bases between the two ends. This table comes from immunoSEQ multiplex PCR, and its TCRdb copy is limited to in-frame clones, with some not included. This table holds 75,000 to 80,000 clones, 88% found once. This sequence originates from a human donor in a cohort sampled during active COVID-19. What was sequenced was peripheral blood. The chain joins TRBV11-3 to TRBJ2-3; D gene ambiguous. The CDR3 nucleotides read TGTGCCAGCAGCTTAGATCCGGGTACGCAGTATTTT. It is translated as CASSLDPGTQYF.